This T cell receptor (beta chain) is drawn from a study of T cell responses to AZD1222 COVID-19 vaccine. Findings of the study overall: Among AZD1222 vaccinees, only six or seven were seropositive at baseline.

Second-dose schedules of about 4 or about 12 weeks were combined. As concerns this clone: Its antigen is unknown.

Some clones are missing from TCRdb's copy, which holds only in-frame ones; the method was immunoSEQ multiplex PCR. The table lists about 31,000 clones, 85% to 90% of them singletons. Germline CDR1 and CDR2: MNHEY and SVGAGI. The CDR3 has 13 residues. V gave up 6 bases and J gave up 5 bases; unmatched junction bases: 7. The input for sequencing was peripheral blood, taken 28 days after the second AZD1222 dose. The sequence came from an adult who received the AZD1222 COVID-19 vaccine. The chain combines TRBV6-5 with TRBJ2-7; TRBD2 agrees at 7 bases. The CDR3 coding sequence is TGTGCCAGCAGACCCGGGGGGAGCGACGAGCAGTACTTC. Translation: CASRPGGSDEQYF.